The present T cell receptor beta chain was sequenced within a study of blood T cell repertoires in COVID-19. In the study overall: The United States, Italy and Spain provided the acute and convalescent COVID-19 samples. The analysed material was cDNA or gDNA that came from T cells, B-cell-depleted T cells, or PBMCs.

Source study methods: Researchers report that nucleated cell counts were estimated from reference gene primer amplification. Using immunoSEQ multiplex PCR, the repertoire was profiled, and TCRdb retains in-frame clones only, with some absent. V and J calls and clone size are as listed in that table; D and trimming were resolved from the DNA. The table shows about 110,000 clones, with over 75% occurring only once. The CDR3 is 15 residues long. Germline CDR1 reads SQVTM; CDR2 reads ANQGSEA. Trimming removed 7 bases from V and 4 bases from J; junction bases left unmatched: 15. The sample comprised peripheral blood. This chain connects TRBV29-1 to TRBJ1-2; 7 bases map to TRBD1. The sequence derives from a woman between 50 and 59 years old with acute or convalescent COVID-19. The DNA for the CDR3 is TGCAGCGCCAATTTGGCAGACAGGGTGTCCTATGGCTACACCTTC. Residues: CSANLADRVSYGYTF. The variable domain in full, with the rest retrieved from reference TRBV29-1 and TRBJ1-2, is SAVISQKPSRDICQRGTSLTIQCQVDSQVTMMFWYRQQPGQSLTLIATANQGSEATYESGFVIDKFPISRPNLTFSTLTVSNMSPEDSSIYLCSANLADRVSYGYTFGSGTRLTVV.